This T cell receptor beta chain was retrieved from a study of blood T cell repertoires in COVID-19. The wider study: From T cells, B-cell-depleted T cells, or PBMCs came the material, which was cDNA or gDNA.

Recruited during active infection, patients (from Seattle) were subsequently followed longitudinally. How the authors handled the data: Estimation of nucleated cell counts was performed using reference gene primer amplification. The protocol was immunoSEQ multiplex PCR, while the TCRdb copy is restricted to in-frame clones and leaves out a portion. V, J and clone size were drawn from that table, and D and trimming were deduced from the DNA. Altogether around 320,000 clones are present, roughly 90% being singletons, with the ten largest covering roughly 11%. This CDR3 spans 16 amino acids. V gave up 5 bases and J gave up 6 bases, with 22 bases separating them. Germline V gene sequence: CDR1 SNHLY, CDR2 FYNNEI.

Sequencing input: peripheral blood. This sequence originates from a woman aged 25 to 39 with COVID-19, enrolled during active disease. This chain connects TRBV2 to TRBJ1-1; D unclear. In DNA form, the CDR3 reads TGTGCCAGCAGTCTTCCCTCCGGACTTCCCGACCCTGAAGCTTTCTTT. Its protein product is CASSLPSGLPDPEAFF. The whole variable domain, remainder taken from reference TRBV2 and TRBJ1-1, is EPEVTQTPSHQVTQMGQEVILRCVPISNHLYFYWYRQILGQKVEFLVSFYNNEISEKSEIFDDQFSVERPDGSNFTLKIRSTKLEDSAMYFCASSLPSGLPDPEAFFGQGTRLTVV.